These 13 T cell receptor beta chains came from one sample sequenced in a study of CD8 T cells in Susac syndrome. Random hexamers were used to reverse transcribe roughly 0.45 to 1 ug of RNA. MiXCR was run by TCRdb on the immunoSEQ multiplex PCR reads, yielding one entry per CDR3 protein. In the table there are about 400,000 distinct CDR3 sequences, around 83% of which are singletons. The sequencing input was CD8+ T cells from PBMCs. These receptors came from a human donor with multiple sclerosis.

This clonotype has a single count. The chain employs TRBV29-1 and TRBJ1-1; D is ambiguous. The V end was cut by 6 bases, the J end by 7 bases, with 9 bases between. CDR1 SQVTM and CDR2 ANQGSEA come from the germline V gene. The CDR3 covers 10 residues. The CDR3 nucleotides read TGCAGCGTAGTCGGAGATGAAGCTTTCTTT. The encoded protein is CSVVGDEAFF.

This clonotype was seen a handful of times. The rearrangement joins TRBV9 to TRBJ2-7, with D maybe TRBD2 (6 bases). Germline assignment: CDR1 SGDLS and CDR2 YYNGEE. The CDR3 totals 13 residues. With 2 bases removed from V and 5 bases from J, the gap between germline ends came to 11 bases. CDR3 amino acids: CASSVDWGDEQYF. CDR3 DNA sequence: TGTGCCAGCAGCGTCGACTGGGGGGACGAGCAGTACTTC. Drawing the rest from reference TRBV9 and TRBJ2-7, the complete variable domain is DSGVTQTPKHLITATGQRVTLRCSPRSGDLSVYWYQQSLDQGLQFLIQYYNGEERAKGNILERFSAQQFPDLHSELNLSSLELGDSALYFCASSVDWGDEQYFGPGTRLTVT.

The chain carries TRBV19 and TRBJ2-4; TRBD1 agrees at 8 bases. The CDR3 spans 17 residues. Germline values: CDR1 LNHDA, CDR2 SQIVND (reference sequence). The J segment lost 2 bases and the V segment lost 3 bases, leaving 9 bases of the junction unmatched. CDR3 protein: CASSMGPQGASKNIQYF. CDR3 nucleotide sequence: TGTGCCAGTAGTATGGGACCCCAGGGGGCGTCCAAAAACATTCAGTACTTC.

The gene calls are TRBV10-3 and TRBJ1-1, with D possibly TRBD1 on 6 matching bases. The CDR3 length is 14 residues. Trimming pared 2 bases from V and 2 bases from J, leaving 9 bases between. Germline CDR1 ENHRY, CDR2 SYGVKD. DNA for the CDR3: TGTGCCATCAGTGAGGGGACACTCAACACTGAAGCTTTCTTT. Protein product: CAISEGTLNTEAFF.

The chain joins TRBV7-9 to TRBJ1-3; possibly TRBD1 for D (5 bases). This CDR3 spans 14 amino acids. The V end was cut by 4 bases, the J end by 0 bases, with 7 bases between. Germline V gene data show CDR1 as SEHNR and CDR2 as FQNEAQ (reference sequence). The CDR3 nucleotides read TGTGCCAGCAGCTACACAGGCTCTGGAAACACCATATATTTT. Translated, it gives CASSYTGSGNTIYF.

The chain recombines TRBV6-5 with TRBJ1-2; unclear D gene. Looked up from germline, CDR1 is MNHEY and CDR2 is SVGAGI. The CDR3 has 16 amino acids. The V gene lost 4 bases and the J gene lost 0 bases, with 15 bases spanning the gap. The CDR3, as DNA: TGTGCCAGCAGTTTTACTGACGGACCGACTAACTATGGCTACACCTTC. Its translation is CASSFTDGPTNYGYTF.

V and J are TRBV19 and TRBJ1-5, with TRBD1 matching over 9 bases. The CDR3 runs 17 residues. V was pared by 3 bases and J by 0 bases, with 6 bases of the junction left unmatched. Germline values: CDR1 LNHDA, CDR2 SQIVND (reference sequence). The CDR3 coding sequence is TGTGCCAGTAGTATCCCTAGGGACAGGGCTAGCAATCAGCCCCAGCATTTT. It yields the protein CASSIPRDRASNQPQHF.

V gene TRBV25-1 combines with J gene TRBJ1-1; 8 bases are a match to TRBD1. CDR3 length: 16 amino acids. The germline V gene has CDR1 MGHDK and CDR2 SYGVNS. V dropped 7 bases and J dropped 0; count of bases not matched to a gene: 10. The CDR3 DNA reads as TGTGCCAGCACCGCACCGGGACAGGCCTTGAACACTGAAGCTTTCTTT. Its protein product is CASTAPGQALNTEAFF.

This clonotype was detected once. The chain couples TRBV27 to TRBJ2-1; D is possibly TRBD2 (5 bases). The CDR3 has 13 amino acids. Trimming stripped 3 bases from V and 6 bases from J, with 9 bases between. Germline CDR1 is MNHEY and CDR2 is SMNVEV (reference sequence). The CDR3 DNA reads as TGTGCCAGCAGTTTCGGGAAGGGCAATGAGCAGTTCTTC. Translating it yields CASSFGKGNEQFF.

This chain links TRBV5-1 with TRBJ1-1; D gene ambiguous. Trimming shortened V by 2 bases and J by 1 base, and 18 bases separated the two germline ends. CDR1 and CDR2 from the germline V gene are SGHRS and YFSETQ. There are 17 residues in the CDR3. CDR3 coding DNA: TGCGCCAGCAGCTTAGTTGGATTCGGCTTGGCGAACACTGAAGCTTTCTTT. Encoded protein: CASSLVGFGLANTEAFF.

The chain carries TRBV5-6 and TRBJ1-5, with D maybe TRBD1 (5 bases). This CDR3 comprises 13 residues. Trimming stripped 0 bases from V and 11 bases from J, with 12 bases between. Germline assignment: CDR1 SGHDT and CDR2 YYEEEE. The CDR3 DNA reads as TGTGCCAGCAGCTTGGGAGGGGCCCTAGCCCAGCATTTT. It specifies CASSLGGALAQHF.

V is TRBV4-1 and J is TRBJ2-2, with 8 bases fitting TRBD2. The CDR3 runs to 18 residues. The trim removed 3 bases at V and 1 base at J, leaving 10 bases unmatched. Germline CDR1 MGHRA, CDR2 YSYEKL. In DNA form, the CDR3 reads TGCGCCAGCAGCCATGCCCCCGCGGCGGGGGGGAACACCGGGGAGCTGTTTTTT. This translates into CASSHAPAAGGNTGELFF.

The genes are TRBV2 and TRBJ2-1; D gene unclear. The CDR3 runs 16 residues. Trimming stripped 6 bases from V and 0 bases from J, with 15 bases between. Germline V gene data show CDR1 as SNHLY and CDR2 as FYNNEI. As DNA, the CDR3 is TGTGCCAGCAGCGTTGCAGCCTATAGCTCCTACAATGAGCAGTTCTTC. Translated: CASSVAAYSSYNEQFF.